The clone carrying this T cell receptor beta chain came up a few times. Its specificity is not known. The record originates from a study of blood T cells in healthy people across ages. Study as a whole: Template-switching capture recovered about one barcoded beta molecule per two T cells. Study-wide results and caveats: Higher diversity, along with more naive CD4+ cells, distinguished long-lived donors from aged donors.

Through a sample-barcoded 5' primer and a J-beta primer mix, a second PCR was run for about 6 to 12 cycles. TCRdb passed the 5' RACE reads through MiXCR, listing each CDR3 protein once. The profile shows over 950,000 distinct CDR3 sequences, 30% to 40% of them singletons. The origin of this receptor is a man aged 18 to 29 in good health. The material sequenced was blood.

CDR3 protein: CAIPPGPLSVEQYF. For the CDR3, the DNA is TGTGCCATCCCCCCGGGACCACTGTCGGTTGAGCAGTACTTC. The chain recombines TRBV10-3 with TRBJ2-7; tentatively, D is TRBD1 or TRBD2 (5 bases each). The germline V gene has CDR1 ENHRY and CDR2 SYGVKD. CDR3 length equals 14 residues. V gave up 8 bases and J gave up 7 bases, with 21 bases separating them.